The 8 T cell receptor beta chains below come from one sample, sequenced in a study of T cells in Graves' hyperthyroidism and ophthalmopathy. The TCR beta CDR3 regions underwent amplification using RNA transcripts as the source. A first-round RT-PCR of the TCR CDR3 used the HTBI primer set. Via MiXCR, TCRdb re-called the multiplex PCR reads, giving one row per CDR3 protein. The sample has roughly 510,000 distinct CDR3 sequences; more than 20% are singletons. Sequencing was performed on blood. Receptor source: a man in his late teens or twenties with Graves' hyperthyroidism.

This clonotype was picked up many times. A junction end diverges from the germline sequence, so it may reflect a read error. This chain links TRBV12-3 or TRBV12-4 with TRBJ1-2; D ambiguous. This CDR3 has 13 residues. The CDR3 DNA reads TGTGCCAGCAGTTTCATCCGGAACTATAGCTACACCTTC. As protein: CASSFIRNYSYTF.

In its sample, this clonotype was seen a few times. V gene TRBV13 combines with J gene TRBJ2-4; the D call may be TRBD1 or TRBD2 (5 bases each). Trimming removed 0 bases at V and 7 bases at J, with 10 bases between. CDR1 is PRHDT, CDR2 FYEKMQ, per germline (reference sequence). There are 14 residues in the CDR3. Here the CDR3 reads CASSLGGAGNIQYF. CDR3 nucleotides: TGTGCCAGCAGCTTAGGTGGGGCGGGCAACATTCAGTACTTC.

Notes on this clonotype: Being one base from a much bigger clone, this may be a read error. V is TRBV20-1 and J is TRBJ1-2; no reliable D call. V gave up 3 bases and J gave up 5 bases, with 10 bases separating them. The CDR3 has 12 residues. Germline CDR1 is DFQATT and CDR2 is SNEGSKA (reference sequence). The CDR3 region has the DNA TGCAGTGCTAGCCAGAACTTATATGGCTACACCTTC. Translated, it gives CSASQNLYGYTF.

This clonotype was recorded many times. CDR3 residues: CSANRGVDEQYF. CDR3 nucleotide sequence: TGCAGTGCCAACAGGGGAGTAGACGAGCAGTACTTC. The V call is TRBV20-1, the J call TRBJ2-7; TRBD1 matches 7 bases. Germline V gives CDR1 DFQATT, CDR2 SNEGSKA (reference sequence). There are 12 residues in the CDR3. J gave up 5 bases and V 6 bases, and 7 bases lay outside the gene matches.

This clonotype turned up a few times. This chain joins TRBV19 and TRBJ2-7; TRBD1 might be the D (6 bases). Deletions cut 3 bases from V and 5 bases from J, with 14 bases between. CDR1 is LNHDA, CDR2 SQIVND, per germline (reference sequence). The CDR3 runs 14 residues. As DNA, the CDR3 is TGTGCCAGTAGTATCGGCACAGGGATGAACGAGCAGTACTTC. Encoded protein: CASSIGTGMNEQYF.

This clonotype came up many times. The V call is TRBV29-1, the J call TRBJ2-2, with D maybe TRBD1 (5 bases). This CDR3 is built from 14 residues. In germline, CDR1 is SQVTM, CDR2 ANQGSEA. Between the trimmed V and J ends, which lost 7 bases and 5 bases, there was a span of 17 bases. The CDR3 is CSAPVWGGTGELFF. CDR3 in DNA: TGCAGCGCCCCTGTGTGGGGCGGAACCGGGGAGCTGTTTTTT.

This clonotype was seen a handful of times. This sequence joins TRBV12-3 or TRBV12-4 and TRBJ2-2, with TRBD1 matching 8 bases. The CDR3 spans 15 residues. The junction had 9 bases not matched to a gene; V was cut back by 7 bases and J by 5 bases. The CDR3 spells CASKSGGVGTGELFF. The CDR3 DNA follows: TGTGCCAGCAAGTCAGGGGGCGTAGGGACCGGGGAGCTGTTTTTT.

This clonotype was found many times. The rearrangement links TRBV28 to TRBJ1-1; no clear D gene. The CDR3 runs to 13 residues. Germline V gene lookup returns CDR1 MDHEN and CDR2 SYDVKM. Trimming took off 6 bases at V and 9 bases at J, with 17 bases between the two ends. In nucleotides, the CDR3 is TGTGCCAGCAGCCATGGCAGGTTACCAAAAGCTTTCTTT. It codes for CASSHGRLPKAFF. Filled out from reference TRBV28 and TRBJ1-1, the complete variable domain reads DVKVTQSSRYLVKRTGEKVFLECVQDMDHENMFWYRQDPGLGLRLIYFSYDVKMKEKGDIPEGYSVSREKKERFSLILESASTNQTSMYLCASSHGRLPKAFFGQGTRLTVV.